Many counts were recorded for the clone carrying this T cell receptor beta chain. The antigen remains undetermined. The CDR3 is cut off 3 residues early in the read; its end comes from the germline J gene. Each donor provided about 4.5 to 9 ml of heparinized whole blood. The data were taken from a study of T cell clonality in common variable immunodeficiency. Study results and caveats: Reportedly, TCR beta sequences from common variable immunodeficiency showed fewer deletions and N-nucleotide insertions.

Sequencing input was equivalent genomic DNA from CVID and controls. The method was immunoSEQ multiplex PCR; TCRdb's version includes in-frame clones alone and lacks a portion of them. The sample has around 34,000 clones, none seen only once; the top ten hold roughly 3.2%. Germline V gives CDR1 MGHRA, CDR2 YSYEKL. CDR3 length: 16 amino acids. V lost 1 base and J 0 bases, leaving 9 bases between the germline ends. The specimen was peripheral blood mononuclear cells. The V call is TRBV4-1, the J call TRBJ1-4; D is ambiguous. The source of this sequence is a person aged 18 to 75 in good health. The CDR3 bases that were read are TGCGCCAGCAGCCAAGCTTTTCCTACAACTAATGAAAAA. It is translated as CASSQAFPTTNEK. The whole CDR3 reads CASSQAFPTTNEKLFF.